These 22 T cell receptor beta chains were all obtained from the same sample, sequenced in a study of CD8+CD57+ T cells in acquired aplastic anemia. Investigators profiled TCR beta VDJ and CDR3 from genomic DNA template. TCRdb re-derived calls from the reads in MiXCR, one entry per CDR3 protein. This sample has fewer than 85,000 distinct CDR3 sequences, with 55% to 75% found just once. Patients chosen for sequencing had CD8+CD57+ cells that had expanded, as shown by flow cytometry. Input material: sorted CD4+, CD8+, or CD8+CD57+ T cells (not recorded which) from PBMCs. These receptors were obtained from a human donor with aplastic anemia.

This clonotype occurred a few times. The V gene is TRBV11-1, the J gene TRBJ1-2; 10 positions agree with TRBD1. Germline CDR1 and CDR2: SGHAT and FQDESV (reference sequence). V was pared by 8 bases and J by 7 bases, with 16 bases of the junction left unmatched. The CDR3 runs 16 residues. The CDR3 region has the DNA TGTGCCAGCCGCAAGGGGACAGGGGTTCCTCTTGGTGGCTACACCTTC. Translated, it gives CASRKGTGVPLGGYTF.

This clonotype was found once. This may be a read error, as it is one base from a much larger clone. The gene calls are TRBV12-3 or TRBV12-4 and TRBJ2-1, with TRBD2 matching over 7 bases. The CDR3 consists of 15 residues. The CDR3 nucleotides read TGTGCCAGCAGTTTCGGCGGGAGTCTTGAGAATGAGCGGTTCTTC. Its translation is CASSFGGSLENERFF.

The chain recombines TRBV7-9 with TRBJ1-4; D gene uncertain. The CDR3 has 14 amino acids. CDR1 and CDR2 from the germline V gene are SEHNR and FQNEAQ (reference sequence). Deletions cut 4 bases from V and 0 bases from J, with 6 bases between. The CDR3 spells CASSSYTTNEKLFF. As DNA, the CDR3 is TGTGCCAGCAGCTCATATACAACTAATGAAAAACTGTTTTTT.

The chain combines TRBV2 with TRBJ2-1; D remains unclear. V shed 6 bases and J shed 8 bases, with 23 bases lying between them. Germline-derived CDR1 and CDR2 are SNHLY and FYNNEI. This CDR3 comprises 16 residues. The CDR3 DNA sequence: TGTGCCAGCAGGGACGGGTGGAAGTCTAGTTTCGATGAGCAGTTCTTC. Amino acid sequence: CASRDGWKSSFDEQFF.

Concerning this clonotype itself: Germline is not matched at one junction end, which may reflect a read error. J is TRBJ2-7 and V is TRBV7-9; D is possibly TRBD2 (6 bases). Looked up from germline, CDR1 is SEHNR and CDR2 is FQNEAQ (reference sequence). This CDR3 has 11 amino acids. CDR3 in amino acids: CASGLEAGQYF. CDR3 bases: TGTGCCAGCGGCTTGGAAGCGGGGCAGTACTTC.

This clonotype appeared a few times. The CDR3, as DNA: TGTGCCAGCAGTGAAAGCGGGATATATGGCTACACCTTC. Encoded protein: CASSESGIYGYTF. The chain has TRBV2 and TRBJ1-2; D gene uncertain. The CDR3 spans 13 residues. CDR1 and CDR2 (germline): SNHLY, FYNNEI. V lost 2 bases and J 5 bases, leaving 9 bases between the germline ends.

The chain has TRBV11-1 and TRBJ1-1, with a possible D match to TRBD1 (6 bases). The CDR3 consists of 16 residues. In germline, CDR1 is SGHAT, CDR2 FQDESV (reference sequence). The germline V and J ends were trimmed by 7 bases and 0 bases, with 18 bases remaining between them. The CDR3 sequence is CASTDSGGGMNTEAFF. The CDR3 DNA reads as TGTGCCAGCACCGACTCAGGAGGGGGAATGAACACTGAAGCTTTCTTT.

As DNA, the CDR3 is TGTGCCAGCAGCCCAACAGGGGCAGAGACCCAGTACTTC. Translating gives CASSPTGAETQYF. The chain uses TRBV7-3 and TRBJ2-5; 7 positions agree with TRBD1. The V segment lost 5 bases and the J segment 4 bases; nucleotides outside the gene matches: 4. Germline V gives CDR1 SGHTA, CDR2 FQGTGA. This CDR3 has 13 residues. Complete variable domain (other parts from reference TRBV7-3 and TRBJ2-5): GAGVSQTPSNKVTEKGKYVELRCDPISGHTALYWYRQSLGQGPEFLIYFQGTGAADDSGLPNDRFFAVRPEGSVSTLKIQRTERGDSAVYLCASSPTGAETQYFGPGTRLLVL.

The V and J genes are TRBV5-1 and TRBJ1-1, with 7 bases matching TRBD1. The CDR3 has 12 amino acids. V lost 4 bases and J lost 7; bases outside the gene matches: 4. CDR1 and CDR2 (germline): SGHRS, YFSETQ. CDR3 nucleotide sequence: TGCGCCAGCAGCACCGACAGGGTTGAAGCTTTCTTT. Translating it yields CASSTDRVEAFF. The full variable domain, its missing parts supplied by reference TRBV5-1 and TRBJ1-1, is KAGVTQTPRYLIKTRGQQVTLSCSPISGHRSVSWYQQTPGQGLQFLFEYFSETQRNKGNFPGRFSGRQFSNSRSEMNVSTLELGDSALYLCASSTDRVEAFFGQGTRLTVV.

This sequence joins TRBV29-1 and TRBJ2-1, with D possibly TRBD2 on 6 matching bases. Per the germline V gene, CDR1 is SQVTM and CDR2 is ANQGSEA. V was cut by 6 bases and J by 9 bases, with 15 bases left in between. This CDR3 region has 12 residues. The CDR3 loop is CSVKGLGIEQFF. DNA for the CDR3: TGCAGCGTAAAGGGACTGGGGATTGAGCAGTTCTTC.

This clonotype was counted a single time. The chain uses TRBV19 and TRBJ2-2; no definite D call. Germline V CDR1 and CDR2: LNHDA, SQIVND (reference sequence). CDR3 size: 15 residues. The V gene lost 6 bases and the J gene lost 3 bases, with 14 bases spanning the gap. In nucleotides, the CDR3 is TGTGCCAGTAGCCATGGCCAGGTCGACACCGGGGAGCTGTTTTTT. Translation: CASSHGQVDTGELFF.

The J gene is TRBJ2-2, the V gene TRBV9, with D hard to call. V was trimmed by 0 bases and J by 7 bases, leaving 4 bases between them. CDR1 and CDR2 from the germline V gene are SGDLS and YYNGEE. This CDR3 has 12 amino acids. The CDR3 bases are TGTGCCAGCAGCGTAGGGAACGGGGAGCTGTTTTTT. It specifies CASSVGNGELFF.

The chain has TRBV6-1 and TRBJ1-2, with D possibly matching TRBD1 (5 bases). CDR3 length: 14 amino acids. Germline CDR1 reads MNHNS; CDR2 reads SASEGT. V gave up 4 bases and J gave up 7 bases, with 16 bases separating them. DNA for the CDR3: TGTGCCAGCAGTGGGCCGGTAGGGGCAGGTGGCTACACCTTC. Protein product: CASSGPVGAGGYTF.

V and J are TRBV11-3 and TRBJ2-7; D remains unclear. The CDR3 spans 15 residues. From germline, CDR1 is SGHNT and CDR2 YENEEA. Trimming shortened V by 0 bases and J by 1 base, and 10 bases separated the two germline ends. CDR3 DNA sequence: TGTGCCAGCAGCTTAGAAGTCGGCGGATCCTACGAGCAGTACTTC. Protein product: CASSLEVGGSYEQYF.

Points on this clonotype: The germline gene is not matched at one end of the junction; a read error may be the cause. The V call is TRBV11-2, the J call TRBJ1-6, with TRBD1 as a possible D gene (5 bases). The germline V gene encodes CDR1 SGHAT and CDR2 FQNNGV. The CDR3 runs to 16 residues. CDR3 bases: TGTGCCAGCAGCGTAGAAGTAGCGTCAGGGAATTCACCCCTCCACTTT. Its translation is CASSVEVASGNSPLHF.

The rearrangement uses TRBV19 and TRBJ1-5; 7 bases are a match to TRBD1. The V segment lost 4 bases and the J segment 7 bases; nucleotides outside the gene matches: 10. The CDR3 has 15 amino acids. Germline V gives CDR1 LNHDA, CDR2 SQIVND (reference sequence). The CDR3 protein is CASSTGWDSKQPQHF. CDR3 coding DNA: TGTGCCAGTAGTACCGGCTGGGACAGTAAACAGCCCCAGCATTTT.

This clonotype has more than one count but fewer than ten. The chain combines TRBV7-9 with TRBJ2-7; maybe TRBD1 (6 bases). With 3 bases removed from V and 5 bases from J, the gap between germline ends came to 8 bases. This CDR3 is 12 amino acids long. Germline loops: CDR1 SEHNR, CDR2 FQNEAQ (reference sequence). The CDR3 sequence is CASSLRDNEQYF. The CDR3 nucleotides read TGTGCCAGCAGCTTGAGGGACAACGAGCAGTACTTC.

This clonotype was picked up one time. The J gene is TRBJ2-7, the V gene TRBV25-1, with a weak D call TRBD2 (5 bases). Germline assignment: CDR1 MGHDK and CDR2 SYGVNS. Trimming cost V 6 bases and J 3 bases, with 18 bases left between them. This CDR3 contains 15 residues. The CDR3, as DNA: TGTGCCAGCAGCGGACTGGTCAGAAAAAACTACGAGCAGTACTTC. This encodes CASSGLVRKNYEQYF.

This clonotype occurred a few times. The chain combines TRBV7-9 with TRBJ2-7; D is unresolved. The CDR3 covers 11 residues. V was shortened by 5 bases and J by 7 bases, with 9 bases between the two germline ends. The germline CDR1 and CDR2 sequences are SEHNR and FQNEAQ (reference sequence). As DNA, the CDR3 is TGTGCCAGCAGCCCAGGATGGGAGCAGTACTTC. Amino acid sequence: CASSPGWEQYF.

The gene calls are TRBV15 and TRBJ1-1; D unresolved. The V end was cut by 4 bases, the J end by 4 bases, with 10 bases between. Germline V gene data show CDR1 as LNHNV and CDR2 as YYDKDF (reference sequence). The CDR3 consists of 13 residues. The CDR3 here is CATSNKGGTEAFF. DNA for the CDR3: TGTGCCACCAGCAATAAGGGAGGCACTGAAGCTTTCTTT.

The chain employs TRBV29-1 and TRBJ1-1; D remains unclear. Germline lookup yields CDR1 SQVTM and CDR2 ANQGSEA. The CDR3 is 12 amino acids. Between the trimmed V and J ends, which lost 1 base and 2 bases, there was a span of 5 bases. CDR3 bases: TGCAGCGTTGAAGGAGGAAACACTGAAGCTTTCTTT. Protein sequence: CSVEGGNTEAFF.

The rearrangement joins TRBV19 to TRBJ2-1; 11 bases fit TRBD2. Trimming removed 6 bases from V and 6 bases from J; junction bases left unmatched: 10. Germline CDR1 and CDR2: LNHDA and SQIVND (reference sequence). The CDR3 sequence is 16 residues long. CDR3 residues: CASRAPGTSGSNEQFF. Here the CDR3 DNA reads TGTGCCAGTAGGGCTCCCGGGACTAGCGGAAGCAATGAGCAGTTCTTC. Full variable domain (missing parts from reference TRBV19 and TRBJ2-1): DGGITQSPKYLFRKEGQNVTLSCEQNLNHDAMYWYRQDPGQGLRLIYYSQIVNDFQKGDIAEGYSVSREKKESFPLTVTSAQKNPTAFYLCASRAPGTSGSNEQFFGPGTRLTVL.